This T cell receptor (beta chain) was sequenced in a study of T cell repertoires in aging, cancer and after chemotherapy. Study-wide findings and caveats: In each cancer cohort, median generation probability increased across chemotherapy, suggesting thymic output rebounded.

Multiplex touch-down PCR with TRB-A/B primers amplified rearranged V-D-J TRB sequences. TCRdb called the multiplex PCR reads again in MiXCR, with one record for every CDR3 protein. The data show 7,000 to 10,000 distinct CDR3 sequences, with just over 40% seen just once and more than 9% held by the top ten. Peripheral blood genomic DNA, not sorted cells or RNA, was the template. CDR3 length equals 15 residues. Germline V CDR1 and CDR2: SGHNT, YENEEA. J gave up 4 bases and V 5 bases, and 8 bases lay outside the gene matches. With regard to this clonotype: What it binds is unknown.

Material for sequencing was blood. The sequence derives from a human donor with a solid tumor. The chain carries TRBV11-3 and TRBJ1-1; 9 bases fit TRBD1. CDR3 protein: CASSRLGQGGTEAFF. CDR3 nucleotide sequence: TGTGCCAGCAGCCGCTTGGGACAGGGTGGCACTGAAGCTTTCTTT.